The 21 T cell receptor beta chains below come from one sample, sequenced in a study of blood T cells in healthy people across ages. PCR was performed a second time for roughly 7 to 11 cycles using a sample-barcoded 5' primer and a J-beta primer mix. TCRdb recomputed calls from the 5' RACE reads with MiXCR, one row per CDR3 protein. The sample shows 1.8 million or so distinct CDR3 sequences, about two fifths of them seen only once. Sequenced sample: blood. These receptors came from a human donor in good health.

This clonotype was picked up a small number of times. The V gene is TRBV12-3 or TRBV12-4, the J gene TRBJ1-2; a weak D match, TRBD1 (6 bases). Trimming removed 7 bases at V and 5 bases at J, with 11 bases between. This CDR3 has 12 amino acids. The CDR3 region has the DNA TGTGCCAGCACCACACAGGGTTATGGCTACACCTTC. Translating it yields CASTTQGYGYTF.

CDR3 nucleotide sequence: TGCGCCAGCAGCCCCCTATTTGGGGCAGGCGGCTATGGCTACACCTTC. This codes for CASSPLFGAGGYGYTF. The rearrangement joins TRBV4-1 to TRBJ1-2; perhaps TRBD1 as D (5 bases). Germline CDR1 reads MGHRA; CDR2 reads YSYEKL. Trimming took off 4 bases at V and 4 bases at J, with 19 bases between the two ends. The CDR3 consists of 16 residues.

This clonotype was found many times. The chain links TRBV12-3 or TRBV12-4 to TRBJ1-2; D unresolved. Trimming took 6 bases from V and 4 from J, leaving 3 bases between them. The length of the CDR3 is 10 residues. The CDR3: CASSLYGYTF. CDR3 DNA sequence: TGTGCCAGCAGCCTCTATGGCTACACCTTC.

The chain joins TRBV25-1 to TRBJ1-2; 8 positions match TRBD1. Germline-derived CDR1 and CDR2 are MGHDK and SYGVNS. The V gene end was trimmed by 0 bases and the J gene end by 8 bases; junction bases not matched to a gene: 8. This CDR3 comprises 15 residues. This CDR3 reads CASSEYDRGSGGYTF. The DNA of the CDR3 is TGTGCCAGCAGTGAATACGACAGGGGATCTGGAGGCTACACCTTC.

J is TRBJ2-3 and V is TRBV7-2; no clear D. CDR1 is SGHTA, CDR2 FQGNSA, per germline. The length of the CDR3 is 14 residues. With 3 bases removed from V and 2 bases from J, the gap between germline ends came to 9 bases. CDR3 in DNA: TGTGCCAGCAGCTTGTATAGATACACAGATACGCAGTATTTT. Its translation: CASSLYRYTDTQYF. Together with reference TRBV7-2 and TRBJ2-3, the CDR3 gives the full variable domain: GAGVSQSPSNKVTEKGKDVELRCDPISGHTALYWYRQSLGQGLEFLIYFQGNSAPDKSGLPSDRFSAERTGGSVSTLTIQRTQQEDSAVYLCASSLYRYTDTQYFGPGTRLTVL.

The chain is built from TRBV10-3 and TRBJ2-4; 9 bases are shared with TRBD2. After removal of 10 bases from V and 7 bases from J, the junction contained 14 bases not matched to a gene. The CDR3 contains 15 residues. The germline V gene encodes CDR1 ENHRY and CDR2 SYGVKD. The CDR3 region has the DNA TGTGCCACTGAACCCGGCGGGGGGGCCTGGAACATTCAGTACTTC. This gives the protein CATEPGGGAWNIQYF.

The chain carries TRBV12-3 or TRBV12-4 and TRBJ1-5; TRBD1 agrees at 8 bases. The CDR3 has 15 amino acids. The V and J ends lost 5 bases and 2 bases, in that order; junction bases with no gene match: 5. The CDR3 reads CASSTTTGGNQPQHF. CDR3 DNA sequence: TGTGCCAGCAGTACCACGACAGGGGGCAATCAGCCCCAGCATTTT.

This clonotype was found a few times. The V and J genes are TRBV29-1 and TRBJ2-7; a possible D gene is TRBD2 (5 bases). V was shortened by 4 bases and J by 3 bases, with 16 bases between the two germline ends. Germline V gene data show CDR1 as SQVTM and CDR2 as ANQGSEA. The CDR3 loop spans 14 amino acids. Written as DNA, the CDR3 is TGCAGCGTTGTTGAGGCGGGCACACTCTACGAGCAGTACTTC. Encoded protein: CSVVEAGTLYEQYF.

In this sample, this clonotype turned up once. V is TRBV3-1 and J is TRBJ1-1; perhaps TRBD1 as D (5 bases). The CDR3 covers 19 residues. V was shortened by 1 base and J by 0 bases, with 21 bases between the two germline ends. Germline V gene data show CDR1 as LGHDT and CDR2 as YNNKEL (reference sequence). CDR3 residues: CASSQAGTKERAMNTEAFF. The DNA for the CDR3 is TGTGCCAGCAGCCAAGCCGGGACCAAGGAGCGGGCTATGAACACTGAAGCTTTCTTT.

The J gene is TRBJ1-2, the V gene TRBV25-1; perhaps TRBD1 as D (6 bases). Looked up from germline, CDR1 is MGHDK and CDR2 is SYGVNS. This CDR3 contains 14 residues. Trimming left V 2 bases short and J 4 bases short, with 11 bases between. The CDR3 reads CASSERGGSYGYTF. CDR3 in DNA: TGTGCCAGCAGTGAAAGGGGGGGATCCTATGGCTACACCTTC.

The V and J genes are TRBV7-9 and TRBJ2-7; 10 positions agree with TRBD2. The CDR3 sequence is 16 residues long. V lost 2 bases to trimming and J lost 3 bases; unmatched junction nucleotides: 7. The V gene's germline CDR1 is SEHNR and CDR2 FQNEAQ (reference sequence). The CDR3 reads CASSLRVAGGFYEQYF. The CDR3, as DNA: TGTGCCAGCAGCTTACGGGTAGCGGGGGGCTTCTACGAGCAGTACTTC. The full variable domain, its missing parts supplied by reference TRBV7-9 and TRBJ2-7, is DTGVSQNPRHKITKRGQNVTFRCDPISEHNRLYWYRQTLGQGPEFLTYFQNEAQLEKSRLLSDRFSAERPKGSFSTLEIQRTEQGDSAMYLCASSLRVAGGFYEQYFGPGTRLTVT.

In this sample, this clonotype turned up a few times. The chain employs TRBV18 and TRBJ2-7; 10 bases are shared with TRBD1. CDR1 is KGHSH and CDR2 is LQKENI in the germline V gene. The CDR3 is 15 residues long. V was pared by 1 base and J by 5 bases, with 5 bases of the junction left unmatched. CDR3 amino acids: CASSPLPGQGNEQYF. CDR3 in DNA: TGTGCCAGCTCACCACTCCCGGGACAGGGGAACGAGCAGTACTTC.

The CDR3 protein is CSVVSQLSGGDSYNEQFF. In DNA, the CDR3 is TGCAGCGTTGTCTCACAGCTAAGCGGGGGGGATTCCTACAATGAGCAGTTCTTC. The chain has TRBV29-1 and TRBJ2-1; 10 positions agree with TRBD2. The CDR3 spans 18 residues. Losses at the gene ends were 4 bases for V and 1 base for J; bases not matched to a gene: 13. The germline V gene encodes CDR1 SQVTM and CDR2 ANQGSEA.

J is TRBJ1-1 and V is TRBV5-4; a weak D match, TRBD1 (5 bases). CDR3 length: 15 residues. Germline V CDR1 and CDR2: SGHNT, YYREEE (reference sequence). V lost 9 bases and J lost 5, with 23 bases in between. The CDR3 protein is CATFLGARKRTEAFF. CDR3 nucleotide sequence: TGTGCCACCTTTTTAGGGGCCAGAAAGCGAACTGAAGCTTTCTTT.

Details on this clonotype: A much larger clone lies one base from this, so it may be a read error. This chain connects TRBV20-1 to TRBJ2-1, with a weak D call TRBD2 (5 bases). CDR3 length: 14 residues. Germline V gene sequence: CDR1 DFQATT, CDR2 SNEGSKA (reference sequence). The DNA of the CDR3 is TGCAGTGCCCCCGGACTCCAAGGCGACGATGAGCAGTGCTTC. It is translated as CSAPGLQGDDEQCF.

This clonotype was detected a few times. The rearrangement links TRBV7-6 to TRBJ2-1, with TRBD2 matching over 12 bases. The CDR3 loop spans 16 amino acids. J gave up 4 bases and V 3 bases, and 4 bases lay outside the gene matches. CDR1 is SGHVS and CDR2 is FNYEAQ in the germline V gene. This CDR3 reads CASSFRLAGAYNEQFF. Here the CDR3 DNA reads TGTGCCAGCAGCTTTAGACTAGCGGGGGCATACAATGAGCAGTTCTTC.

This clonotype showed up just a few times. The gene calls are TRBV7-9 and TRBJ1-2, with 9 bases identical to TRBD1. The CDR3 spans 19 residues. Germline trimming cut 4 bases from V and 4 bases from J; bases unmatched to any gene: 19. Germline V lookup: CDR1 SEHNR, CDR2 FQNEAQ (reference sequence). CDR3 DNA sequence: TGTGCCAGCAGCTCTACCCAGAGGACAGGGGCGTACAAGAGCTATGGCTACACCTTC. Amino acid sequence: CASSSTQRTGAYKSYGYTF.

This clonotype was found many times. This chain uses TRBV29-1 with TRBJ2-2; TRBD1 matches at 7 bases. The J segment lost 5 bases and the V segment lost 4 bases, leaving 7 bases of the junction unmatched. Germline V lookup: CDR1 SQVTM, CDR2 ANQGSEA. The CDR3 extends over 14 amino acids. DNA for the CDR3: TGCAGCGTTGTAGGGGGCGTCGGTACCGGGGAGCTGTTTTTT. This gives the protein CSVVGGVGTGELFF.

The chain is built from TRBV7-8 and TRBJ2-1; D might be TRBD2 (5 bases). CDR3 length equals 14 residues. Germline V gives CDR1 SGHVS, CDR2 FQNEAQ. The V gene lost 3 bases and the J gene lost 6 bases, with 12 bases spanning the gap. CDR3 in amino acids: CASSFPRGFNEQFF. CDR3 nucleotides: TGTGCCAGCAGCTTCCCTCGAGGGTTCAATGAGCAGTTCTTC.

This clonotype was picked up a small number of times. V gene TRBV5-8 combines with J gene TRBJ2-7, with 7 bases matching TRBD2. Germline V gene data show CDR1 as SGHTS and CDR2 as YDEGEE. The V segment lost 4 bases and the J segment 3 bases; nucleotides outside the gene matches: 7. The CDR3 covers 14 residues. CDR3 in amino acids: CASSPPGGYYEQYF. The CDR3 DNA follows: TGTGCCAGCAGCCCGCCGGGGGGATACTACGAGCAGTACTTC.

V is TRBV28 and J is TRBJ2-4; D might be TRBD1 (5 bases). Trimming left V 3 bases short and J 13 bases short, with 16 bases between. This CDR3 is 13 amino acids long. CDR1 is MDHEN, CDR2 SYDVKM, per germline. In nucleotides, the CDR3 is TGTGCCAGCAGTTTTCAGGGCTCGAATGAGCAGTACTTC. Translating it yields CASSFQGSNEQYF.